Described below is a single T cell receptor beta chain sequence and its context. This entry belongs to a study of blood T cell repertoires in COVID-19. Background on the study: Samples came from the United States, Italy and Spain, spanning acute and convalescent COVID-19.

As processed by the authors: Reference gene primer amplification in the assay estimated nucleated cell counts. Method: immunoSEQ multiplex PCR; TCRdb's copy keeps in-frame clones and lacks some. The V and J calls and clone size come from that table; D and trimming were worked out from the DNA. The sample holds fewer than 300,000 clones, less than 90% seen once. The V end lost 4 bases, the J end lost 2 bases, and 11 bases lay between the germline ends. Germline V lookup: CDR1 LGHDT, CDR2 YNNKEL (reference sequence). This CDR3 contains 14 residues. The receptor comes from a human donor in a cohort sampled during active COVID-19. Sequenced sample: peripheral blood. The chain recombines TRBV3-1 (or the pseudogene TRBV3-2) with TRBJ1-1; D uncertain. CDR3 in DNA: TGTGCCAGCAGCCGGCAGTATCCTAACACTGAAGCTTTCTTT. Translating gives CASSRQYPNTEAFF.